Here is one TCR beta chain with its context. Its target is not known. Clinical symptoms, serum thyroxine, TRAb, thyroid ultrasound and orbital computed tomography determined diagnosis. The data were obtained in a study of Graves' ophthalmopathy and Graves' hyperthyroidism. Study-wide findings and caveats: Thyroid clonotypes that were expanded above 0.001 frequency mostly also appeared in blood.

The authors amplified TCR beta CDR3 regions, and they did so from RNA transcripts for repertoire sequencing. A first-round RT-PCR used HTBI primers, followed by a second-round multiplex PCR. TCRdb independently ran MiXCR on the multiplex PCR reads; one entry per CDR3 protein. This sample has approximately 160,000 distinct CDR3 sequences; approximately 40% occur once, and the top ten carry over 7%. Germline values: CDR1 LNHDA, CDR2 SQIVND (reference sequence). This CDR3 has 17 amino acids. The ends were cut back, 5 bases at V and 0 bases at J, with 14 bases in the middle. The J gene is TRBJ2-6, the V gene TRBV19, with D possibly TRBD2 on 5 matching bases. Sequencing was done on a sample of peripheral blood. This TCR was sampled from a man aged 25-45 years with Graves' ophthalmopathy. CDR3 DNA sequence: TGTGCCAGTAGTGCCCTAGGACTGAACTCTGGGGCCAACGTCCTGACTTTC. The encoded protein is CASSALGLNSGANVLTF.